The present TCR beta chain was sequenced within a study of T-cell reconstitution after alpha-beta-depleted transplantation in children. Study results and limitations: In patients about two months after transplant, alpha-beta T cells reportedly arose from several hundred expanded graft clones.

As it was prepared, the TCRbeta library received unique molecular identifiers. TCRdb re-derived calls from the PCR reads in MiXCR, one entry per CDR3 protein. The sample lists roughly 120,000 distinct CDR3 sequences, 20% to 25% seen once, with 10% in the top ten. Of note for this clonotype: The target antigen is unknown. Being one base from a much bigger clone, this may be a read error.

Here the sequenced sample was PBMCs, mostly from graft donor cells, taken 180 days after TCRalphabeta/CD19-depleted stem cell transplant. The TCR comes from a male patient aged 2 to 10 who had a stem cell transplant for chronic granulomatous disease, so the T cells may come from the graft donor.

CDR3 residues: CSARGSVGTSGIYWGEQYF. CDR3 nucleotide sequence: TGCAGTGCTAGAGGCTCCGTCGGGACTAGCGGAATCTACTGGGGCGAGCAGTACTTC. This chain connects TRBV20-1 to TRBJ2-7; 11 bases are a match to TRBD2. This CDR3 is 19 amino acids long. Germline CDR1 and CDR2: DFQATT and SNEGSKA (reference sequence). V dropped 1 base and J dropped 6; count of bases not matched to a gene: 20.